This TCR beta chain was captured in a study of cytomegalovirus exposure and HLA in healthy donors. About the research overall: Genetic ancestry analysis placed more than 80% of the approximately 390 donors that were genotyped in the Caucasian-associated cluster. Whole-study results and caveats: Later analysis reportedly placed an Asian-associated ancestry cluster below the roughly 640-donor mean in N-insertions. Reports indicate that TCR beta sequences accurately predicted the HLA-A and HLA-B alleles of most subjects. While the bulk of TCR sequences proved rare, some public TCRs turned up in many donors.

V shed 7 bases, J shed 6 bases, and the junction held 9 bases outside the gene matches. The CDR3 covers 14 residues. Per the germline V gene, CDR1 is SNHLY and CDR2 is FYNNEI. Concerning this clone: The antigen remains undetermined.

The PCR employed 60 Vbeta primers together with 13 Jbeta primers. Libraries were prepared by immunoSEQ multiplex PCR; TCRdb keeps only in-frame clonotypes and omits some of them. This table holds about 190,000 clones, around 67% found once. The sequencing sample was made of PBMCs. This TCR derives from a woman aged 25-40 years in good health and CMV-seropositive. V is TRBV2 and J is TRBJ1-5, with 7 bases identical to TRBD1. The CDR3 DNA reads as TGTGCCAGCACCATCGGGGCAGGGGGTCAGCCCCAGCATTTT. Encoded protein: CASTIGAGGQPQHF.